Listed below are T cell receptor beta chains from one sample, sequenced in a study of T cells in Graves' hyperthyroidism and ophthalmopathy. TCRdb reprocessed the multiplex PCR reads via MiXCR and lists one record per CDR3 protein. This table holds fewer than 300,000 distinct CDR3 sequences, over 12% found once. Sequencing input: blood. These receptors came from a woman aged 45-65 years with Graves' hyperthyroidism that later progressed to Graves' ophthalmopathy. The CDR3 runs from the conserved cysteine through the conserved F or W. The D gene is left open where the match is weak. Only part of the rows carry a size: once, few, many, or a class if the clone is expanded.

size: many; V: TRBV5-6; J: TRBJ2-5; D: TRBD1; DNA: TGTGCCAGCAGCAGACAGGGGTGGGAGACCCAGTACTTC; CDR3: CASSRQGWETQYF
size: .; V: TRBV12-3/TRBV12-4; J: TRBJ2-1; D: .; DNA: TGTGCCAGCAGTCTAGTCGGGGGAGATGATGAGCAGTTCTTC; CDR3: CASSLVGGDDEQFF
size: many; V: TRBV28; J: TRBJ1-1; D: .; DNA: TGTGCCAGCAGTGGGGACCGCCGTATGAACACTGAAGCTTTCTTT; CDR3: CASSGDRRMNTEAFF
size: many; V: TRBV7-2; J: TRBJ2-7; D: .; DNA: TGTGCCAGCAGCTTTCAAGGGCAGAGCTCCTACGAGCAGTACTTC; CDR3: CASSFQGQSSYEQYF
size: many; V: TRBV28; J: TRBJ2-7; D: TRBD1; DNA: TGTGCCAGCCGACAGGGTGGACAATACGAGCAGTACTTC; CDR3: CASRQGGQYEQYF
size: many; V: TRBV2; J: TRBJ1-5; D: .; DNA: TGTGCCAGCGGACCTGAGGGCAATCAGCCCCAGCATTTT; CDR3: CASGPEGNQPQHF
size: many; V: TRBV2; J: TRBJ2-2; D: .; DNA: TGTGCCAGCAGTGAGGAGGGGGGGAACACCGGGGAGCTGTTTTTT; CDR3: CASSEEGGNTGELFF
size: .; V: TRBV30; J: TRBJ1-4; D: .; DNA: TGTGCCTGGAGCTGGGGGGAGACTGAAAAACTGTTTTTT; CDR3: CAWSWGETEKLFF
size: many; V: TRBV6-2/TRBV6-3; J: TRBJ1-1; D: .; DNA: TGTGCCATCGGACAGCGGATGAACACTGAAGCTTTCTTT; CDR3: CAIGQRMNTEAFF
size: few; V: TRBV5-6; J: TRBJ2-6; D: .; DNA: TGTGCCAGCAGGGAGGTGGTAACTGGGGCCAACGTCCTGACTTTC; CDR3: CASREVVTGANVLTF
size: many; V: TRBV5-1; J: TRBJ1-1; D: .; DNA: TGCGCCAGCAGTCCCAAACGAGACCATCTGGGGACTGAAGCTTTCTTT; CDR3: CASSPKRDHLGTEAFF
size: many; V: TRBV28; J: TRBJ1-6; D: .; DNA: TGTGCCAGCAGGGTCAGGTTAGGGAATTCACCCCTCCACTTT; CDR3: CASRVRLGNSPLHF
size: many; V: TRBV28; J: TRBJ2-1; D: .; DNA: TGTGCCAGCAGTTTCTCAACCGACAATGAGCAGTTCTTC; CDR3: CASSFSTDNEQFF
size: once; V: TRBV5-1; J: TRBJ2-2; D: .; DNA: TGCGCCAGCATCCAGAACACCGGGGAGCTGGTTTTT; CDR3: CASIQNTGELVF
size: many; V: TRBV5-1; J: TRBJ2-4; D: TRBD1; DNA: TGCGCCAGCAGCTTGGTAGGACAGGGCCTAGCCAAAAACATTCAGTACTTC; CDR3: CASSLVGQGLAKNIQYF
size: many; V: TRBV27; J: TRBJ1-5; D: .; DNA: TGTGCCAGCAGCCCACTAATCGGAACAGGGCATCAGCCCCAGCATTTT; CDR3: CASSPLIGTGHQPQHF
size: many; V: TRBV12-3/TRBV12-4; J: TRBJ1-2; D: TRBD1; DNA: TGTGCCAGCAGTTTGACCGGGACAGTCGCTCTTCGGCGGGGCTACACCTTC; CDR3: CASSLTGTVALRRGYTF
size: many; V: TRBV6-1; J: TRBJ1-5; D: TRBD1; DNA: TGTGCCAGCAGCAAAGGGGGCCCCGGCAATCAGCCCCAGCATTTT; CDR3: CASSKGGPGNQPQHF
size: .; V: TRBV9; J: TRBJ2-2; D: .; DNA: TGTGCCAGCAGCGCATCCGGGGAGCTGTTTTTT; CDR3: CASSASGELFF
size: many; V: TRBV3-1; J: TRBJ1-4; D: TRBD1; DNA: TGTGCCAGCAGCCAGGGACAGGGCGTAACCCAAGGGGAAAAACTGTTTTTT; CDR3: CASSQGQGVTQGEKLFF
size: many; V: TRBV5-1; J: TRBJ2-2; D: .; DNA: TGCGCCAGCAGCTTGGTCCGCCCTCTACTGAGCACCGGGGAGCTGTTTTTT; CDR3: CASSLVRPLLSTGELFF
size: many; V: TRBV20-1; J: TRBJ2-1; D: TRBD2; DNA: TGCAGTGCTCTAGTTGCGGGAGGGCCTGGTGAGCAGTTCTTC; CDR3: CSALVAGGPGEQFF
size: many; V: TRBV28; J: TRBJ1-6; D: .; DNA: TGTGCCAGCAGCTGGGGGCTCGGTTCACCCCTCCACTTT; CDR3: CASSWGLGSPLHF
size: many; V: TRBV15; J: TRBJ1-1; D: TRBD1; DNA: TGTGCCACCAGCAGAGAGGACAGGGGAAAGGCTTTCTTT; CDR3: CATSREDRGKAFF
size: many; V: TRBV2; J: TRBJ1-2; D: .; DNA: TGTGCCAGCAGTGAATATACAGTTAACTATGGCTACACCTTC; CDR3: CASSEYTVNYGYTF
size: many; V: TRBV20-1; J: TRBJ2-5; D: .; DNA: TGCAGTGCTTCCCCCCGCCGCGGGCCCCCTCAAGAGACCCAGTACTTC; CDR3: CSASPRRGPPQETQYF
size: .; V: TRBV20-1; J: TRBJ2-2; D: .; DNA: TGCAGTGCTAGAGAGACCAACCCCGGGGAGCTGTTTTTT; CDR3: CSARETNPGELFF
size: many; V: TRBV10-2; J: TRBJ2-3; D: .; DNA: TGCGCCAGCAGTGAGTCGAGGGGGTCGTTCGCAGATACGCAGTATTTT; CDR3: CASSESRGSFADTQYF
size: many; V: TRBV19; J: TRBJ2-4; D: .; DNA: TGTGCCAGTAGTAGGAAGATTAGGGGCCTGCTTCCGACAGAAAACATTCAGTACTTC; CDR3: CASSRKIRGLLPTENIQYF
size: many; V: TRBV3-1; J: TRBJ2-3; D: .; DNA: TGTGCCAGCAGCCACGGGGGCAGGACAGATACGCAGTATTTT; CDR3: CASSHGGRTDTQYF
size: few; V: TRBV25-1; J: TRBJ1-1; D: .; DNA: TGTGCCAGTCGTCAGGGAACCTCTATCGCTGAAGCTTTCTTT; CDR3: CASRQGTSIAEAFF
size: .; V: TRBV28; J: TRBJ1-1; D: TRBD1; DNA: TGTGCCAGCAGAGGACAGGGGGCAGGGAACACTGAAGCTTTCTTT; CDR3: CASRGQGAGNTEAFF
size: many; V: TRBV5-1; J: TRBJ2-1; D: .; DNA: TGCGCCAGCAGCTTGCCCCTAGCGTACTCCTACAATGAGCAGTTCTTC; CDR3: CASSLPLAYSYNEQFF
size: many; V: TRBV2; J: TRBJ2-5; D: TRBD2; DNA: TGTGCCAGCAGCCCCCCGAGGCTAGCGGGAGGGCGTGAGACCCAGTACTTC; CDR3: CASSPPRLAGGRETQYF
size: few; V: TRBV30; J: TRBJ1-6; D: .; DNA: TGTGCCTGGAGTGCAGGGGTTTCACCCCTCCACTTT; CDR3: CAWSAGVSPLHF
size: .; V: TRBV20-1; J: TRBJ1-1; D: TRBD1; DNA: TGCAGTGCAGGGACAGGGGGCGAAGACACTGAAGCTTTCTTT; CDR3: CSAGTGGEDTEAFF
size: many; V: TRBV5-1; J: TRBJ2-1; D: TRBD2; DNA: TGCGCCAGCAGTATAGCGGGGAGCTCCTACAATGAGCAGTTCTTC; CDR3: CASSIAGSSYNEQFF
size: many; V: TRBV7-8; J: TRBJ2-2; D: TRBD2; DNA: TGTGCCAGCAGCCGGGACTACTACACCGGGGAGCTGTTTTTT; CDR3: CASSRDYYTGELFF
size: .; V: TRBV4-2; J: TRBJ2-3; D: TRBD2; DNA: TGTGCCAGCAGCTACGCAGCGGGGGACACAGATACGCAGTATTTT; CDR3: CASSYAAGDTDTQYF
size: many; V: TRBV12-3/TRBV12-4; J: TRBJ1-1; D: .; DNA: TGTGCCAGCAGTTTCGATAGGAACACTGAAGCTTTCTTT; CDR3: CASSFDRNTEAFF
size: many; V: TRBV28; J: TRBJ2-3; D: .; DNA: TGTGCCAGCAGTTTGAACACAGAATCAGGGACAGATACGCAGTATTTT; CDR3: CASSLNTESGTDTQYF
size: many; V: TRBV3-1; J: TRBJ2-1; D: .; DNA: TGTGCCAGCAGCCAAGTTTGGGGGGCTTCCTACAATGAGCAGTTCTTC; CDR3: CASSQVWGASYNEQFF
size: many; V: TRBV6-1; J: TRBJ1-1; D: .; DNA: TGTGCCAGCAGTGAATTGGCCTCTCCCACCACTGAAGCTTTCTTT; CDR3: CASSELASPTTEAFF
size: many; V: TRBV7-2; J: TRBJ1-1; D: TRBD1; DNA: TGTGCCAGCAGCTTAGCGGACAGGGTAGTTGAAGCTTTCTTT; CDR3: CASSLADRVVEAFF
size: few; V: TRBV10-2; J: TRBJ2-2; D: .; DNA: TGCGCCAGCAGTGAGACGGAGAGGGTCGTCACCGGGGAGCTGTTTTTT; CDR3: CASSETERVVTGELFF
size: few; V: TRBV20-1; J: TRBJ2-1; D: TRBD2; DNA: TGCAGTGCCATGGGACTAGCGGGAGGGCCGAATTGGAATGAGCAGTTCTTC; CDR3: CSAMGLAGGPNWNEQFF
size: many; V: TRBV27; J: TRBJ2-5; D: TRBD2; DNA: TGTGCCAGCAGTCCTGCGGGACTAGCGGAGGAGACCCAGTACTTC; CDR3: CASSPAGLAEETQYF